This section outlines one T cell receptor (beta chain) sequence together with its context. Its specificity is not known. This CDR3 contains 12 residues. Trimming stripped 2 bases from V and 4 bases from J, with 6 bases between. CDR1 SGHRS and CDR2 YFSETQ come from the germline V gene. Using unique molecular identifiers, the investigators prepared the TCRbeta library. MiXCR, applied by TCRdb to the PCR reads, yields one record per CDR3 protein. The sample carries fewer than 400,000 distinct CDR3 sequences, around 20% recorded once. This specimen belongs to a study of T-cell reconstitution after alpha-beta-depleted transplantation in children. Study results and caveats: Most T-cell counts and diversity one year after the transplant came from T cells that were newly produced. Two months or so post-transplant, alpha-beta T cells reportedly derived from several hundred expanded graft clones.

The sequences come from PBMCs, mostly from graft donor cells, collected 180 days after TCRalphabeta/CD19-depleted stem cell transplant. The clonotype originates from a male patient younger than 18 who had a stem cell transplant for acute lymphoblastic leukemia, so the T cells may come from the graft donor. The V call is TRBV5-1, the J call TRBJ2-5, with no clear D. The CDR3: CASSFSLETQYF. The CDR3 DNA follows: TGCGCCAGCAGCTTCTCACTAGAGACCCAGTACTTC. The full variable domain, in which reference TRBV5-1 and TRBJ2-5 provide the parts outside the CDR3, is KAGVTQTPRYLIKTRGQQVTLSCSPISGHRSVSWYQQTPGQGLQFLFEYFSETQRNKGNFPGRFSGRQFSNSRSEMNVSTLELGDSALYLCASSFSLETQYFGPGTRLLVL.